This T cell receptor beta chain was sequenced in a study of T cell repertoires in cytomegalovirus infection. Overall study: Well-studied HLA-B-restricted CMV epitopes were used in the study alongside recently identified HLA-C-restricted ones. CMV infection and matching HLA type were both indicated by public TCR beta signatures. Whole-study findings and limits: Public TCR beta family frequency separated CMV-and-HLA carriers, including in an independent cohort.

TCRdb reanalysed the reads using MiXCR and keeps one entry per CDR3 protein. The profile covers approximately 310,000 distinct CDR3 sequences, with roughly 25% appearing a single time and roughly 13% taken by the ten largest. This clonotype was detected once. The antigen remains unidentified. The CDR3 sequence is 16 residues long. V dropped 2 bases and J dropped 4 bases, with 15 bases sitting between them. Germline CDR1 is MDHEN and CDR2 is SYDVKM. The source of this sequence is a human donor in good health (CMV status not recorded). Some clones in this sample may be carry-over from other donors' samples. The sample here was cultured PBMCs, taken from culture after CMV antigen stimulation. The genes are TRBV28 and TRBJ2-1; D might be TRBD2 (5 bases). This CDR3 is CASSLRPGWTYNEQFF. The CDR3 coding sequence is TGTGCCAGCAGTTTAAGGCCGGGGTGGACTTACAATGAGCAGTTCTTC.